Listed below are T cell receptor beta chains from one sample, sequenced in a study of blood T cell repertoires in COVID-19. Repertoires were generated with immunoSEQ multiplex PCR, while TCRdb's copy carries only in-frame clones and drops some. The sample lists 410,000 or so clones, around 89% seen once, with about 1.6% in the top ten. The sequencing input was peripheral blood. The receptors were sampled from a woman in her thirties or forties with COVID-19, enrolled during active disease. Both conserved end residues are part of each CDR3. A D gene is named only where the DNA matches it firmly. Only some rows state a clone size, as once, few, many or a class for expanded clones.

-	TRBJ1-5	TRBV6-1	-	CASSDHRNPQPQHF	TGTGCCAGCAGTGACCACAGGAATCCTCAGCCCCAGCATTTT
-	TRBJ2-1	TRBV29-1	-	CSVERGYNEQFF	TGCAGCGTTGAAAGGGGCTACAATGAGCAGTTCTTC
-	TRBJ1-2	TRBV28	TRBD1	CASSLVGTATLWGYTF	TGTGCCAGCAGTTTAGTAGGGACAGCCACCCTGTGGGGCTACACCTTC
-	TRBJ1-1	TRBV5-4	-	CASSFAGMNTEAFF	TGTGCCAGCAGCTTTGCAGGGATGAACACTGAAGCTTTCTTT
-	TRBJ2-7	TRBV5-1	TRBD2	CASDLGISGGPYEQYF	TGCGCCAGCGACTTAGGAATTAGCGGGGGGCCCTACGAGCAGTACTTC
-	TRBJ1-2	TRBV7-9	TRBD1	CASSSGTGRGGYTF	TGTGCCAGCAGCTCCGGGACAGGCCGGGGCGGCTACACCTTC
-	TRBJ2-7	TRBV28	-	CASSSSGSGSYEQYF	TGTGCCAGCAGTTCCTCCGGGAGTGGGTCCTACGAGCAGTACTTC
-	TRBJ2-7	TRBV3-1/TRBV3-2	-	CASSQGLEHYEQYF	TGTGCCAGCAGCCAAGGGCTAGAGCACTACGAGCAGTACTTC
-	TRBJ1-1	TRBV27	-	CATMKQGMNTEAFF	TGTGCCACCATGAAACAGGGTATGAACACTGAAGCTTTCTTT
-	TRBJ1-1	TRBV9	-	CASSKQGKGTEAFF	TGTGCCAGCAGCAAGCAGGGGAAAGGGACTGAAGCTTTCTTT
-	TRBJ2-3	TRBV19	-	CASSPTSGSDTQYF	TGTGCCAGTAGCCCGACGTCGGGTTCAGATACGCAGTATTTT
once	TRBJ1-6	TRBV29-1	TRBD1	CSVADRGSSPLHF	TGCAGCGTTGCGGACAGGGGATCCTCACCCCTCCACTTT
few	TRBJ1-6	TRBV5-8	-	CASSLGGLHSPLHF	TGTGCCAGCAGCTTGGGAGGACTCCATTCACCCCTCCACTTT
-	TRBJ2-3	TRBV5-1	TRBD2	CASSLAPGLAGGQAQYF	TGCGCCAGCAGCTTGGCTCCTGGACTAGCGGGCGGGCAGGCGCAGTATTTT
-	TRBJ1-4	TRBV7-2	-	CASSPDGEKLFF	TGTGCCAGCAGCCCAGACGGGGAAAAACTGTTTTTT
-	TRBJ1-1	TRBV7-9	-	CASSSPWANTEAFF	TGTGCCAGCAGCTCCCCGTGGGCGAACACTGAAGCTTTCTTT
few	TRBJ1-3	TRBV5-1	TRBD1	CASTLGGTGTGNTIYF	TGCGCCAGCACCCTGGGAGGGACAGGGACTGGAAACACCATATATTTT
-	TRBJ1-2	TRBV30	-	CAWSLTGNYGYTF	TGTGCCTGGAGCCTCACGGGGAACTATGGCTACACCTTC
-	TRBJ2-3	TRBV27	TRBD2	CASSSLAGVHTQYF	TGTGCCAGCAGTTCTTTAGCGGGAGTGCATACGCAGTATTTT
-	TRBJ2-7	TRBV5-1	-	CASSPDSIISYEQYF	TGCGCCAGCAGCCCGGACAGTATAATCTCCTACGAGCAGTACTTC
once	TRBJ1-1	TRBV7-9	-	CASSLLEIMNTEAFF	TGTGCCAGCAGCTTACTTGAGATCATGAACACTGAAGCTTTCTTT
-	TRBJ2-2	TRBV5-6	TRBD1	CASTRGQGEGGTGELFF	TGTGCCAGTACGAGGGGACAGGGGGAAGGCGGGACCGGGGAGCTGTTTTTT
-	TRBJ1-2	TRBV2	-	CASRQGLANYGYTF	TGTGCCAGCAGACAGGGCCTAGCTAACTATGGCTACACCTTC
-	TRBJ2-7	TRBV10-3	TRBD2	CAISLTGTSSNEQYF	TGTGCCATCAGTCTCACCGGGACTAGTAGCAACGAGCAGTACTTC
-	TRBJ2-5	TRBV29-1	-	CSVRVVTRETQYF	TGCAGCGTTCGCGTGGTGACTCGAGAGACCCAGTACTTC
-	TRBJ2-7	TRBV12-3/TRBV12-4	TRBD2	CASSLGLAWEQYF	TGTGCCAGCAGTTTAGGACTAGCGTGGGAGCAGTACTTC
-	TRBJ1-1	TRBV11-2	-	CASTLHTEAFF	TGTGCCAGCACCCTACACACTGAAGCTTTCTTT
-	TRBJ2-5	TRBV29-1	TRBD1	CSVGETGGVETQYF	TGCAGCGTTGGAGAGACAGGGGGCGTAGAGACCCAGTACTTC
-	TRBJ2-7	TRBV2	TRBD2	CASSERWTRVYEQYF	TGTGCCAGCAGTGAAAGGTGGACTAGGGTTTACGAGCAGTACTTC
-	TRBJ1-6	TRBV20-1	TRBD1	CSASPDRAGSPLHF	TGCAGTGCTAGTCCCGACAGGGCAGGTTCACCCCTCCACTTT
-	TRBJ2-7	TRBV19	-	CASSTAGGNYEQYF	TGTGCCAGTAGTACCGCAGGGGGGAACTACGAGCAGTACTTC
once	TRBJ1-1	TRBV6-6	TRBD1	CASSFLDRRNEAFF	TGTGCCAGCAGTTTCCTGGACAGGAGAAATGAAGCTTTCTTT
-	TRBJ2-4	TRBV5-1	-	CASSLEAIRGATWENIQYF	TGCGCCAGCAGCTTGGAGGCTATCCGGGGAGCCACGTGGGAAAACATTCAGTACTTC
-	TRBJ2-7	TRBV6-2/TRBV6-3	-	CASSPRAYEQYF	TGTGCCAGCAGCCCTCGGGCCTACGAGCAGTACTTC
-	TRBJ1-5	TRBV27	-	CASSLKSTDRMDNQPQHF	TGTGCCAGCAGTTTAAAATCCACGGACAGAATGGACAATCAGCCCCAGCATTTT
-	TRBJ2-7	TRBV6-5	-	CASSWSRDYPYEQYF	TGTGCCAGCAGTTGGTCCAGGGATTACCCCTACGAGCAGTACTTC
-	TRBJ2-7	TRBV5-5	-	CASSLLPQGGSYEQYF	TGTGCCAGCAGCCTTCTCCCTCAAGGCGGCTCCTACGAGCAGTACTTC
-	TRBJ2-7	TRBV9	-	CASSVGTDSYEQYF	TGTGCCAGCAGCGTAGGGACAGACTCCTACGAGCAGTACTTC
-	TRBJ2-3	TRBV27	-	CASSDRSATDTQYF	TGTGCCAGCAGCGACAGGAGTGCCACAGATACGCAGTATTTT
-	TRBJ1-1	TRBV6-5	-	CASSTNGNTEAFF	TGTGCCAGCAGCACCAACGGGAACACTGAAGCTTTCTTT
-	TRBJ1-5	TRBV7-2	TRBD1	CASSANRGGQPQHF	TGTGCCAGCAGCGCAAACAGGGGGGGTCAGCCCCAGCATTTT
-	TRBJ2-2	TRBV11-3	-	CASSLDPRDGELFF	TGTGCCAGCAGCTTAGATCCTAGAGACGGGGAGCTGTTTTTT
-	TRBJ1-6	TRBV6-5	TRBD1	CASTNGQGNSPLHF	TGTGCCAGCACGAACGGACAGGGGAATTCACCCCTCCACTTT
-	TRBJ1-1	TRBV6-4	-	CASSDGENTEAFF	TGTGCCAGCAGTGACGGAGAGAACACTGAAGCTTTCTTT
few	TRBJ1-3	TRBV6-1	-	CASSEWGLSGNTIYF	TGTGCCAGCAGTGAATGGGGGCTCTCTGGAAACACCATATATTTT